This TCR beta chain was sequenced in a study of blood T cell repertoires in COVID-19. On the study more broadly: Material from acute and convalescent COVID-19 was sourced from the United States, Italy and Spain.

V was trimmed by 1 base and J by 4 bases, leaving 8 bases between them. CDR3 length: 13 residues. Libraries were prepared by immunoSEQ multiplex PCR; TCRdb keeps only in-frame clonotypes and omits some of them. The data show some 99,000 clones, 85% to 90% seen once. The sequenced sample was peripheral blood. This chain links TRBV5-3 with TRBJ1-2; no reliable D call. TRBV5-3 has ORF status, its function being uncertain. The TCR sequence derives from a human donor in a cohort sampled during active COVID-19. DNA of the CDR3: TGTGCCAGAAGCTTGTTCGGAGTCTATGGCTACACCTTC. Amino acids: CARSLFGVYGYTF.